This entry lists 19 T cell receptor beta chains sequenced from one sample in a study of chemoradiotherapy in HPV16-positive cancers. Sequenced by immunoSEQ multiplex PCR; TCRdb stores in-frame clones only, minus some. The top ten hold around 3% of the sample, which has 10,000 or so clones, about 80% seen once. The sequenced sample was blood, obtained from a patient who underwent chemoradiotherapy. The source of these receptors is a human donor with HPV-associated anogenital cancer.

The chain couples TRBV4-1 to TRBJ1-2; weak D call: TRBD1 (5 bases). Germline V lookup: CDR1 MGHRA, CDR2 YSYEKL. The ends were cut back, 0 bases at V and 3 bases at J, with 20 bases in the middle. The CDR3 length is 18 residues. The CDR3 coding sequence is TGCGCCAGCAGCCAAGATCCTCAGGGTACCCTTTCACACTATGGCTACACCTTC. This encodes CASSQDPQGTLSHYGYTF.

V and J are TRBV6-5 and TRBJ1-2, with D maybe TRBD1 (6 bases). The V and J ends lost 2 bases and 7 bases respectively, with 11 bases between them. The CDR3 has 13 amino acids. CDR1 is MNHEY and CDR2 is SVGAGI in the germline V gene. The CDR3 DNA reads as TGTGCCAGCAGTTACACGGACAGACCTGGCTACACCTTC. Encoded protein: CASSYTDRPGYTF.

The chain employs TRBV12-5 and TRBJ1-4; D uncertain. V lost 4 bases to trimming and J lost 10 bases, with 16 bases between them. The CDR3 contains 14 residues. Per germline, CDR1 LGHNT and CDR2 FRNRAP. The CDR3 protein is CASGSGYIGGKLFF. In nucleotides, the CDR3 is TGTGCTAGTGGTTCGGGGTATATCGGTGGAAAACTGTTTTTT.

To note about this clone: At one boundary the junction diverges from the germline segment, which might be a read error. V and J are TRBV7-2 and TRBJ1-6; D might be TRBD1 (6 bases). Germline CDR1 is SGHTA and CDR2 is FQGNSA. The CDR3 totals 16 residues. The CDR3 nucleotides are TGCGCCAGCAGCCAAGTCCCGTCAGGGGATAATTCACCCCTCCACTTT. Translation: CASSQVPSGDNSPLHF.

Here the CDR3 reads CASQGREDWTDTQYF. Written as DNA, the CDR3 is TGTGCCAGCCAAGGGAGGGAAGATTGGACAGATACGCAGTATTTT. V gene TRBV25-1 combines with J gene TRBJ2-3; 7 nucleotides agree with TRBD2. The V segment lost 8 bases and the J segment 3 bases; nucleotides outside the gene matches: 11. Looked up from germline, CDR1 is MGHDK and CDR2 is SYGVNS. The CDR3 runs to 15 residues.

The chain is built from TRBV2 and TRBJ2-5; D not resolved. The J call could be wrong; TRBJ2-7 is a better fit for the DNA end. Per germline, CDR1 SNHLY and CDR2 FYNNEI. The CDR3 runs to 11 residues. The CDR3 loop is CASSERREQYF. CDR3 nucleotides: TGTGCCAGCAGTGAACGTCGCGAGCAGTACTTC.

This clone came up a few times. The gene calls are TRBV5-1 and TRBJ1-1; D remains unclear. This CDR3 has 11 amino acids. Trimming cost V 4 bases and J 2 bases, with 3 bases left between them. Germline values: CDR1 SGHRS, CDR2 YFSETQ. The CDR3: CASSANTEAFF. The CDR3 DNA follows: TGCGCCAGCAGCGCCAACACTGAAGCTTTCTTT. Variable domain in full (rest from reference TRBV5-1 and TRBJ1-1): KAGVTQTPRYLIKTRGQQVTLSCSPISGHRSVSWYQQTPGQGLQFLFEYFSETQRNKGNFPGRFSGRQFSNSRSEMNVSTLELGDSALYLCASSANTEAFFGQGTRLTVV.

The chain employs TRBV7-9 and TRBJ1-2; D not certain. With 5 bases removed from V and 6 bases from J, the gap between germline ends came to 10 bases. Germline assignment: CDR1 SEHNR and CDR2 FQNEAQ (reference sequence). The CDR3 has 12 amino acids. CDR3: CASSHPRDGYTF. The CDR3 coding sequence is TGTGCCAGCAGCCACCCCCGCGATGGCTACACCTTC. Full variable domain (rest looked up from reference TRBV7-9 and TRBJ1-2): DTGVSQNPRHKITKRGQNVTFRCDPISEHNRLYWYRQTLGQGPEFLTYFQNEAQLEKSRLLSDRFSAERPKGSFSTLEIQRTEQGDSAMYLCASSHPRDGYTFGSGTRLTVV.

This chain links TRBV29-1 with TRBJ1-2, with 8 bases identical to TRBD1. Germline values: CDR1 SQVTM, CDR2 ANQGSEA. The CDR3 consists of 11 residues. CDR3 in DNA: TGCAGTGGACAGGGTACAGGTGGCTACACCTTC. Its protein product is CSGQGTGGYTF.

With regard to this clone: An end of the junction does not agree with germline; a read error may underlie this. The rearrangement uses TRBV4-2 and TRBJ2-7, with D possibly called TRBD1 or TRBD2 (5 bases each). This CDR3 has 15 residues. The germline gives CDR1 LGHNA, CDR2 YNFKEQ. In DNA, the CDR3 is TGTGCCAACAGCCCCCGGGACGACAGCTCCTACGAGCAGTACTTC. Protein sequence: CANSPRDDSSYEQYF.

V and J are TRBV6-5 and TRBJ1-1; no reliable D call. The germline V and J ends were trimmed by 2 bases and 0 bases, with 7 bases remaining between them. CDR1 and CDR2 (germline): MNHEY, SVGAGI. The CDR3 contains 14 residues. The CDR3 DNA reads as TGTGCCAGCAGTTACGGGCCGGTGAACACTGAAGCTTTCTTT. Translating it yields CASSYGPVNTEAFF.

The chain links TRBV6-5 to TRBJ2-3, with D perhaps TRBD1 or TRBD2 (7 bases each). This CDR3 is built from 16 residues. V was shortened by 3 bases and J by 0 bases, with 13 bases between the two germline ends. The germline V gene encodes CDR1 MNHEY and CDR2 SVGAGI. The CDR3 DNA reads as TGTGCCAGCAGTTATCAGGGGGGGTTAAGCACAGATACGCAGTATTTT. Its translation is CASSYQGGLSTDTQYF.

The chain employs TRBV27 and TRBJ1-2; weak D call: TRBD1 (5 bases). Trimming took off 3 bases at V and 4 bases at J, with 12 bases between the two ends. Germline lookup yields CDR1 MNHEY and CDR2 SMNVEV (reference sequence). This CDR3 spans 14 amino acids. CDR3 amino acids: CASSFSRVGYGYTF. The DNA of the CDR3 is TGTGCCAGCAGTTTCTCCAGGGTGGGCTATGGCTACACCTTC.

This clone was found once. J is TRBJ1-4 and V is TRBV5-1; possible D gene TRBD1, 5 bases. This CDR3 is built from 14 residues. Looked up from germline, CDR1 is SGHRS and CDR2 is YFSETQ. V lost 4 bases and J lost 5, with 12 bases in between. In DNA form, the CDR3 reads TGCGCCAGCAGCACGTCAGGGTACAATGAAAAACTGTTTTTT. It is translated as CASSTSGYNEKLFF.

The V gene is TRBV7-9, the J gene TRBJ2-7; no clear D gene. The CDR3 runs to 14 residues. Per the germline V gene, CDR1 is SEHNR and CDR2 is FQNEAQ (reference sequence). V was trimmed by 7 bases and J by 0 bases, leaving 13 bases between them. DNA for the CDR3: TGTGCCAGCATGACCACAAGGAGCTCCTACGAGCAGTACTTC. Amino acid sequence: CASMTTRSSYEQYF. Full variable domain (rest looked up from reference TRBV7-9 and TRBJ2-7): DTGVSQNPRHKITKRGQNVTFRCDPISEHNRLYWYRQTLGQGPEFLTYFQNEAQLEKSRLLSDRFSAERPKGSFSTLEIQRTEQGDSAMYLCASMTTRSSYEQYFGPGTRLTVT.

This sequence joins TRBV5-1 and TRBJ1-1; a possible D gene is TRBD1 (6 bases). Per germline, CDR1 SGHRS and CDR2 YFSETQ. The CDR3 is 15 residues long. Trimming took off 4 bases at V and 4 bases at J, with 17 bases between the two ends. DNA for the CDR3: TGCGCCAGCAGCAAGGAGGGGGTCATGGGCACTGAAGCTTTCTTT. This translates into CASSKEGVMGTEAFF.

The chain carries TRBV18 and TRBJ2-1; 8 bases fit TRBD1. Germline lookup yields CDR1 KGHSH and CDR2 LQKENI. This CDR3 comprises 15 residues. Trimming took 3 bases from V and 4 from J; bases not matched to a gene: 5. CDR3 bases: TGTGCCAGCTCACCTCGGACAGGGCCGTACAATGAGCAGTTCTTC. Translated: CASSPRTGPYNEQFF.

This chain uses TRBV9 with TRBJ1-1; 9 bases align to TRBD1. V gave up 0 bases and J gave up 6 bases; unmatched junction bases: 6. This CDR3 has 15 amino acids. Germline loops: CDR1 SGDLS, CDR2 YYNGEE. CDR3 loop: CASSVVGQGIAEAFF. The CDR3 coding sequence is TGTGCCAGCAGCGTAGTTGGACAGGGGATAGCTGAAGCTTTCTTT. Together with reference TRBV9 and TRBJ1-1, the CDR3 gives the full variable domain: DSGVTQTPKHLITATGQRVTLRCSPRSGDLSVYWYQQSLDQGLQFLIQYYNGEERAKGNILERFSAQQFPDLHSELNLSSLELGDSALYFCASSVVGQGIAEAFFGQGTRLTVV.

This chain connects TRBV11-2 to TRBJ1-3; D is unclear. The CDR3 has 16 residues. The germline V and J ends were trimmed by 5 bases and 0 bases, with 14 bases remaining between them. The germline CDR1 and CDR2 sequences are SGHAT and FQNNGV. The CDR3 DNA is TGTGCCAGCAGCCAGAGGGCGGGTAGCTCTGGAAACACCATATATTTT. Amino acid sequence: CASSQRAGSSGNTIYF.